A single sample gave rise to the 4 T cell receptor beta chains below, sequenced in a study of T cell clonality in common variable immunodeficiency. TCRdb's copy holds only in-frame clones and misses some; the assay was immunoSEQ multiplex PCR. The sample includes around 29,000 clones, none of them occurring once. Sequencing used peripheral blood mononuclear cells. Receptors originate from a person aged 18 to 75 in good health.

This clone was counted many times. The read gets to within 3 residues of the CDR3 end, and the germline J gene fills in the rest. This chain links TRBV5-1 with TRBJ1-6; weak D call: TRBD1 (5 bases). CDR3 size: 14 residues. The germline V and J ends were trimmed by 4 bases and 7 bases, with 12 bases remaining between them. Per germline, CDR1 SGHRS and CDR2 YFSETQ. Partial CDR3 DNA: TGCGCCAGCAGCCGCGACGGGGGGAATTCACCC. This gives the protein CASSRDGGNSP. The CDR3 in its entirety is CASSRDGGNSPLHF.

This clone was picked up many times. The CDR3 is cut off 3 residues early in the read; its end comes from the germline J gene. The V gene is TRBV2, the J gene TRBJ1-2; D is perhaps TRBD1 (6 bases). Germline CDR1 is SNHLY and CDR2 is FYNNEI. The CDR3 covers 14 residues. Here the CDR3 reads CASSERGRGSGYTF. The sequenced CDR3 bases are TGTGCCAGCAGTGAACGGGGTAGGGGGTCAGGC.

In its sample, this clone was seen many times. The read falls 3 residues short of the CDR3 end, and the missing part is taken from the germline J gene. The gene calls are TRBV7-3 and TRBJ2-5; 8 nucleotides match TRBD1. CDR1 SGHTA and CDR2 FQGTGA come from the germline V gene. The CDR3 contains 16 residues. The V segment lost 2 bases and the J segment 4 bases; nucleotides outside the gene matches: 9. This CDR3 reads CASSLLAGGEGETQYF. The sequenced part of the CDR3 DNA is TGTGCCAGCAGCTTATTAGCAGGGGGCGAGGGAGAGACC.

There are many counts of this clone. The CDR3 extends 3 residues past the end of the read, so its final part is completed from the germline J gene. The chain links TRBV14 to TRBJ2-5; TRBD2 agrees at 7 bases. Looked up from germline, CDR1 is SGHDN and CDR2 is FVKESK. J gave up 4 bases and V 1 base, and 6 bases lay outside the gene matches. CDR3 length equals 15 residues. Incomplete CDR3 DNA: TGTGCCAGCAGCCAAGGCGGTGGGGGGGTAGAGACC. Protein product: CASSQGGGGVET. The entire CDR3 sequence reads CASSQGGGGVETQYF. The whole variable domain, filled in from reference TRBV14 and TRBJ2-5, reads EAGVTQFPSHSVIEKGQTVTLRCDPISGHDNLYWYRRVMGKEIKFLLHFVKESKQDESGMPNNRFLAERTGGTYSTLKVQPAELEDSGVYFCASSQGGGGVETQYFGPGTRLLVL.